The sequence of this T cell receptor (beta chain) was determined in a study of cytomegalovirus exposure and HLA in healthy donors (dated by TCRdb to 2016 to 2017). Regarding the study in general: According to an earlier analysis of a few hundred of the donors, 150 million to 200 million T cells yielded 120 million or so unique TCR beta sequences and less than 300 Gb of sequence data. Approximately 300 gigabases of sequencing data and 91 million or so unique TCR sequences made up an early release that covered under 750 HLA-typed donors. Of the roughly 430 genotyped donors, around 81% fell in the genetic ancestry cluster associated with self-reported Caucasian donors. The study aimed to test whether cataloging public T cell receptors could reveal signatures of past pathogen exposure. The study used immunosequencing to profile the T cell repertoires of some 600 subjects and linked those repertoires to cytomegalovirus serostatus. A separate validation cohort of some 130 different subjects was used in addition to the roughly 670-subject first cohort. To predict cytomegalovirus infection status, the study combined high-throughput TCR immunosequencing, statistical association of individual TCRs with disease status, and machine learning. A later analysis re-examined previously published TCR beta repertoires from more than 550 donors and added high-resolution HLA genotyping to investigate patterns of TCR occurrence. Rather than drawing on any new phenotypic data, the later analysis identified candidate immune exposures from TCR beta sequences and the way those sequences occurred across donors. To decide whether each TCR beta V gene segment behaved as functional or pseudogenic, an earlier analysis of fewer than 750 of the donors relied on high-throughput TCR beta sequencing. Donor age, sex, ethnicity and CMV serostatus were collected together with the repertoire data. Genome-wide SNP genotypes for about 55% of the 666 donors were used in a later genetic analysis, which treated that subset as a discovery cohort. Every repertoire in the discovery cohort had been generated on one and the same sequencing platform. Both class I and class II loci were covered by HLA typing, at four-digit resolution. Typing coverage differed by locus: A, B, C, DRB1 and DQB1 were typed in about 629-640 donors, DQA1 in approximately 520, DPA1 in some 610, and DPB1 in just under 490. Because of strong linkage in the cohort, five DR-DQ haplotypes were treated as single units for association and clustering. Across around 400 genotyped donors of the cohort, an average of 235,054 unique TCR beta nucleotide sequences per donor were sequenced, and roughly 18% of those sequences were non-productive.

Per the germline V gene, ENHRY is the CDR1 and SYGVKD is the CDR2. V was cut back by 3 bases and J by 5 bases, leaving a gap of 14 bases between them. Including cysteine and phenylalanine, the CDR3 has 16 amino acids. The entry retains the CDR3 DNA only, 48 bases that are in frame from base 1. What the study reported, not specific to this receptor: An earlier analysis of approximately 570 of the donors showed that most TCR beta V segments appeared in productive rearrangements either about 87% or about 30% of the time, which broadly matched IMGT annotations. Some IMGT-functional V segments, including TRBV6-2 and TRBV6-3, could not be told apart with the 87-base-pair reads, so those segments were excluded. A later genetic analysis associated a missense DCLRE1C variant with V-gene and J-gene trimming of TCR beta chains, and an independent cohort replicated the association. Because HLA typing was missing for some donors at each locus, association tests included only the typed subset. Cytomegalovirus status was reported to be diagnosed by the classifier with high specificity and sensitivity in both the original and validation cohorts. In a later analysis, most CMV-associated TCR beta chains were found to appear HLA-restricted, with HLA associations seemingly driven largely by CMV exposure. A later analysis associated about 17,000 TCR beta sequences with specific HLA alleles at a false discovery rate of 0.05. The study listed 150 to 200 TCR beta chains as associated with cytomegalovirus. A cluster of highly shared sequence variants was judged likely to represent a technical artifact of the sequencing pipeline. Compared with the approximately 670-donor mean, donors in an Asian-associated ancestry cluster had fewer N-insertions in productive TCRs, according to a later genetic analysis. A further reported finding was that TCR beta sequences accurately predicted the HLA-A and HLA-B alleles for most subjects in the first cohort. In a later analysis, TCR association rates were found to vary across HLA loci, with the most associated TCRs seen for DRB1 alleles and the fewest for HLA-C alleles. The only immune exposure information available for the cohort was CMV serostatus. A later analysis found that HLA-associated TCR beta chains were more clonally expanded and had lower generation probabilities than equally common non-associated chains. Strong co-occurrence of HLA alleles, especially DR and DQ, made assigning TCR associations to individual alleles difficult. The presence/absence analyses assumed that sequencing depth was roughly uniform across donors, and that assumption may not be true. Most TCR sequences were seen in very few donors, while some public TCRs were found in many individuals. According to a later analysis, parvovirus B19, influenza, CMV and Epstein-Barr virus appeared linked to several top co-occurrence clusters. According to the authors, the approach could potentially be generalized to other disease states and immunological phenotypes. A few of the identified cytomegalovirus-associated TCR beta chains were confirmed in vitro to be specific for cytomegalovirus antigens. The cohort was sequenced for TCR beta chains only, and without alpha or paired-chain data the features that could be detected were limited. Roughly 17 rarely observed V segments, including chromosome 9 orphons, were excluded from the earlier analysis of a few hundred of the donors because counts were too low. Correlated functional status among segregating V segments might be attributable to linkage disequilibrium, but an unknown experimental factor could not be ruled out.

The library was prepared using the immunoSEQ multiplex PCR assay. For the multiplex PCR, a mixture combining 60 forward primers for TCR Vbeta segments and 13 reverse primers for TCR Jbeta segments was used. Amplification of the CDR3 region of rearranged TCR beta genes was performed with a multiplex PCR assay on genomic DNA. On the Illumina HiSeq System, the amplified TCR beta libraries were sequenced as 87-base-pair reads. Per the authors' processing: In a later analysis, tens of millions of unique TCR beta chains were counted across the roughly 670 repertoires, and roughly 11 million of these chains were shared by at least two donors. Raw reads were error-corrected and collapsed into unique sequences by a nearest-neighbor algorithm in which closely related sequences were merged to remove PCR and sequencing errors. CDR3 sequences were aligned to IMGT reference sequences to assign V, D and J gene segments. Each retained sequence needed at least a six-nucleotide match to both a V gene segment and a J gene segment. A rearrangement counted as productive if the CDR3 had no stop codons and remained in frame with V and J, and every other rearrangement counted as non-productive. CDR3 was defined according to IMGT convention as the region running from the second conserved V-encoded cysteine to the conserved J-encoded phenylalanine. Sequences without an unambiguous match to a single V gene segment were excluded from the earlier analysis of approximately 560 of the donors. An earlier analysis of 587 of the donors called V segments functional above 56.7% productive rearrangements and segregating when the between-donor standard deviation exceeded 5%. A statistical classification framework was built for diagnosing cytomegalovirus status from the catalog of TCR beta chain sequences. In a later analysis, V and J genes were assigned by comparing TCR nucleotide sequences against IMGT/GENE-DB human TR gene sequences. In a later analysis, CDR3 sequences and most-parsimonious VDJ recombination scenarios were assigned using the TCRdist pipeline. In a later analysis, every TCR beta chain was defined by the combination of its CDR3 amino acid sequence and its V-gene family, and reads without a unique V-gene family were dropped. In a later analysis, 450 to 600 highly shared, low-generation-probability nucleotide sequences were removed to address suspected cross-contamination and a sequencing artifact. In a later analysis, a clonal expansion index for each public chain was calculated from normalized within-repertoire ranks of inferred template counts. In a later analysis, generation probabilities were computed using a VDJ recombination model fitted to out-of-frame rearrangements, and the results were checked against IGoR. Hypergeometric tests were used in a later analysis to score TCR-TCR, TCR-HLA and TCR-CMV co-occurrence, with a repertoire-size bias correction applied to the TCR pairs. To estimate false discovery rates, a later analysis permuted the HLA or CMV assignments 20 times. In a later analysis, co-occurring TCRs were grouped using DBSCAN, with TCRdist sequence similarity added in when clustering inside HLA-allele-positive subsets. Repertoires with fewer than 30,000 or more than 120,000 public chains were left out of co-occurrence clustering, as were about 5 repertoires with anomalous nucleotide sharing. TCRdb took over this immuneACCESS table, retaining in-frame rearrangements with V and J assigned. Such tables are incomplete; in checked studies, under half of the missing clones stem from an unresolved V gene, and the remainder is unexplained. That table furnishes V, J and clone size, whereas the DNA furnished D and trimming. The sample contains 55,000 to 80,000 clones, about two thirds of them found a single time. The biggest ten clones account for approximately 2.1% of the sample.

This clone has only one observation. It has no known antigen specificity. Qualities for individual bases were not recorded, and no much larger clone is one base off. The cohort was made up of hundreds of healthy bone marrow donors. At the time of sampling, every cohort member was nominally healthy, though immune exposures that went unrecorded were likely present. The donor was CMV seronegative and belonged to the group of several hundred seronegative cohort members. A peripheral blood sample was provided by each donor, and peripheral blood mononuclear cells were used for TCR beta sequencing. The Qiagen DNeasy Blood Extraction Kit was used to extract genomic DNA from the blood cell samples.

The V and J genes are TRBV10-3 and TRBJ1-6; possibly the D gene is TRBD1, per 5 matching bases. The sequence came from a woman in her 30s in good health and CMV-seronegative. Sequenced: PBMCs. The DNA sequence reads TGTGCCATCAGTGATCCCGGGCAGGGCCATAATTCACCCCTCCACTTT. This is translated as CAISDPGQGHNSPLHF.